The 5 T cell receptor beta chains given below trace back to one sample, sequenced in a study of blood T cell repertoires in COVID-19. The method was immunoSEQ multiplex PCR; TCRdb's version includes in-frame clones alone and lacks a portion of them. The table records approximately 94,000 clones, around nine tenths of them present only once. Material: peripheral blood. Source of these receptors: a woman aged 45-60 years in a cohort sampled during active COVID-19.

The chain is built from TRBV6-2 or TRBV6-3 and TRBJ2-7; D perhaps matches TRBD1 (6 bases). Trimming left V 4 bases short and J 0 bases short, with 7 bases between. Germline loops: CDR1 MNHEY, CDR2 SVGEGT. The CDR3 spans 13 residues. CDR3 DNA: TGTGCCAGCAGTTCGGACAGCTCCTACGAGCAGTACTTC. This sequence encodes CASSSDSSYEQYF.

The chain uses TRBV3-1 (or the pseudogene TRBV3-2) and TRBJ2-7; 9 nucleotides match TRBD1. The CDR3 covers 13 residues. V was pared by 4 bases and J by 5 bases, with 3 bases of the junction left unmatched. CDR1 and CDR2 from the germline V gene are LGHDT and YNNKEL (reference sequence). The CDR3 sequence: CASSRDRVNEQYF. The CDR3 nucleotides read TGTGCCAGCAGCCGGGACAGGGTAAACGAGCAGTACTTC.

The genes are TRBV19 and TRBJ2-3, with 11 bases that match TRBD2. The junction had 3 bases not matched to a gene; V was cut back by 6 bases and J by 7 bases. This CDR3 is 13 amino acids long. Germline V gives CDR1 LNHDA, CDR2 SQIVND (reference sequence). In DNA, the CDR3 is TGTGCCAGTAGAACTAGCGGGAGAAATACGCAGTATTTT. The encoded protein is CASRTSGRNTQYF.

The V call is TRBV3-1 (or the pseudogene TRBV3-2), the J call TRBJ1-2; a possible D gene is TRBD1 (5 bases). The ends were cut back, 7 bases at V and 4 bases at J, with 13 bases in the middle. Germline values: CDR1 LGHDT, CDR2 YNNKEL (reference sequence). The CDR3 contains 13 residues. The chain's CDR3 is CASNGGVAYGYTF. The CDR3 nucleotides are TGTGCCAGCAACGGGGGGGTTGCCTATGGCTACACCTTC.

The table lists this clone with a count of one. The chain joins TRBV11-2 to TRBJ2-3; 11 nucleotides line up with TRBD2. CDR1 SGHAT and CDR2 FQNNGV come from the germline V gene. This CDR3 has 17 amino acids. V was pared by 4 bases and J by 2 bases, with 8 bases of the junction left unmatched. CDR3 amino acids: CASSSRLAGGPTDTQYF. The CDR3 DNA reads TGTGCCAGCAGCTCCCGGCTAGCGGGAGGTCCCACAGATACGCAGTATTTT.